A single sample is the source of the 22 T cell receptor beta chains below, sequenced in a study of blood T cells in healthy people across ages. Together with a sample-barcoded 5' primer, a J-beta primer mix was included in a second PCR lasting about 7 to 12 cycles. TCRdb independently ran MiXCR on the 5' RACE reads; one entry per CDR3 protein. Among hundreds of thousands of distinct CDR3 sequences listed, roughly 43% were seen once. Sequenced material: blood. The receptors were gathered from a man at least 80 years old in good health.

This sequence joins TRBV27 and TRBJ2-7, with TRBD1 matching over 8 bases. Germline V lookup: CDR1 MNHEY, CDR2 SMNVEV (reference sequence). The junction had 4 bases not matched to a gene; V was cut back by 3 bases and J by 6 bases. The CDR3 sequence is 13 residues long. CDR3 sequence (DNA): TGTGCCAGCAGTTTTTACAGGGGGGCCGAGCAGTACTTC. Translating it yields CASSFYRGAEQYF.

This chain connects TRBV20-1 to TRBJ1-2, with D possibly TRBD1 on 6 matching bases. Trimming stripped 5 bases from V and 5 bases from J, with 21 bases between. Germline V gene lookup returns CDR1 DFQATT and CDR2 SNEGSKA (reference sequence). This CDR3 has 15 residues. The CDR3 coding sequence is TGCAGTGCTCAAAAGCTCTCGACAGGAAAGTATGGCTACACCTTC. Its protein is CSAQKLSTGKYGYTF.

The CDR3 coding sequence is TGCGCCAGCAGCCACGGGCGAGGGTTCGTCGATACGCAGTATTTT. Its protein product is CASSHGRGFVDTQYF. The V call is TRBV4-3, the J call TRBJ2-3; D may be TRBD2 (5 bases). The CDR3 sequence is 15 residues long. Trimming removed 3 bases at V and 6 bases at J, with 16 bases between. Germline V gene data show CDR1 as LGHNA and CDR2 as YSLEER.

The V and J genes are TRBV5-8 and TRBJ2-7; TRBD1 or TRBD2 may be the D gene (5 bases each). From germline, CDR1 is SGHTS and CDR2 YDEGEE. V shed 4 bases and J shed 7 bases, with 15 bases lying between them. The length of the CDR3 is 13 residues. CDR3 in DNA: TGTGCCAGCAGCAAACTAGACAGTTTTGAGCAGTACTTC. Translation gives CASSKLDSFEQYF.

This clonotype was detected only a few times. The chain employs TRBV29-1 and TRBJ1-5; D unresolved. In germline, CDR1 is SQVTM, CDR2 ANQGSEA. The CDR3 is 13 residues long. Trimming removed 3 bases at V and 4 bases at J, with 10 bases between. The CDR3 loop reads CSVEVLPNQPQHF. For the CDR3, the DNA is TGCAGCGTTGAGGTCCTCCCAAATCAGCCCCAGCATTTT.

The rearrangement joins TRBV28 to TRBJ2-7; a possible D gene is TRBD1 (6 bases). The germline V gene has CDR1 MDHEN and CDR2 SYDVKM. There are 14 residues in the CDR3. The V and J ends lost 3 bases and 4 bases respectively, with 13 bases between them. The CDR3 region is CASSFRGRFYEQYF. The CDR3, as DNA: TGTGCCAGCAGTTTCAGGGGCCGTTTTTACGAGCAGTACTTC. The full variable domain, in which reference TRBV28 and TRBJ2-7 provide the parts outside the CDR3, is DVKVTQSSRYLVKRTGEKVFLECVQDMDHENMFWYRQDPGLGLRLIYFSYDVKMKEKGDIPEGYSVSREKKERFSLILESASTNQTSMYLCASSFRGRFYEQYFGPGTRLTVT.

This clonotype was seen once. Compared with germline, one end of the junction differs, possibly owing to a read error. This sequence joins TRBV3-1 and TRBJ2-1; tentatively, D is TRBD2 (6 bases). Germline values: CDR1 LGHDT, CDR2 YNNKEL (reference sequence). The CDR3 length is 16 residues. CDR3 region: CTSSQDDLFAGNEQFF. In nucleotides, the CDR3 is TGTACCAGCAGCCAAGATGACCTCTTTGCGGGGAATGAGCAGTTCTTC.

The rearrangement joins TRBV14 to TRBJ2-7; possible D gene TRBD1, 6 bases. Germline values: CDR1 SGHDN, CDR2 FVKESK. With 4 bases removed from V and 2 bases from J, the gap between germline ends came to 12 bases. This CDR3 has 14 residues. CDR3 bases: TGTGCCAGCAGCCCAGCGGACAGCCCCTACGAGCAGTACTTC. It is translated as CASSPADSPYEQYF.

V gene TRBV20-1 combines with J gene TRBJ2-3; 11 bases agree with TRBD2. V lost 3 bases to trimming and J lost 1 base; unmatched junction nucleotides: 3. This CDR3 is built from 15 residues. In germline, CDR1 is DFQATT, CDR2 SNEGSKA (reference sequence). CDR3 coding DNA: TGCAGTGCTAGGGATAGCGGGAGGGGCACAGATACGCAGTATTTT. Its protein is CSARDSGRGTDTQYF.

The V gene is TRBV6-5, the J gene TRBJ2-3; TRBD1 is a possible D gene (6 bases). Germline V gene sequence: CDR1 MNHEY, CDR2 SVGAGI. V was clipped by 5 bases and J by 2 bases, with 14 bases between them. The CDR3 sequence is 15 residues long. CDR3: CASSPPGEITDTQYF. As DNA, the CDR3 is TGTGCCAGCAGTCCCCCAGGGGAAATCACAGATACGCAGTATTTT.

This clonotype was seen once. This chain joins TRBV12-3 or TRBV12-4 and TRBJ2-3; no clear D gene. With 6 bases removed from V and 8 bases from J, the gap between germline ends came to 12 bases. The CDR3 sequence is 12 residues long. The CDR3 sequence: CASRSRPSTQYF. In DNA, the CDR3 is TGTGCCAGCAGATCAAGACCGTCTACGCAGTATTTT.

This rearrangement joins TRBV9 to TRBJ1-1, with D hard to call. Germline V gene data show CDR1 as SGDLS and CDR2 as YYNGEE. V lost 4 bases and J 4 bases, leaving 17 bases between the germline ends. This CDR3 has 15 amino acids. The CDR3 reads CASSSFSGPRTEAFF. DNA of the CDR3: TGTGCCAGCAGCTCATTTTCCGGCCCACGCACTGAAGCTTTCTTT.

The chain uses TRBV29-1 and TRBJ2-7; D unresolved. CDR1 is SQVTM and CDR2 is ANQGSEA in the germline V gene. This CDR3 has 12 residues. The ends were cut back, 6 bases at V and 6 bases at J, with 15 bases in the middle. CDR3: CSVHDSGLEQYF. The DNA for the CDR3 is TGCAGCGTCCACGACTCAGGTCTCGAGCAGTACTTC.

The J gene is TRBJ2-5, the V gene TRBV28, with 11 bases identical to TRBD1. Losses at the gene ends were 6 bases for V and 5 bases for J; bases not matched to a gene: 11. The CDR3 is 16 amino acids. Germline V CDR1 and CDR2: MDHEN, SYDVKM. The CDR3 DNA sequence: TGTGCCAGCAGACTGCCCGGGACAGGGGGGTTTGAGACCCAGTACTTC. Translation gives CASRLPGTGGFETQYF.

This chain uses TRBV4-1 with TRBJ2-4; 11 bases map to TRBD2. V trimming: 0 bases; J trimming: 1 base; junction bases outside the gene matches: 8. Germline V gene lookup returns CDR1 MGHRA and CDR2 YSYEKL. This CDR3 has 19 residues. CDR3 in amino acids: CASSQETSGALVAKNIQYF. CDR3 in DNA: TGCGCCAGCAGCCAAGAGACTAGCGGGGCTCTAGTGGCCAAAAACATTCAGTACTTC.

This clonotype was observed once. The V and J genes are TRBV11-3 and TRBJ2-4; TRBD1 might be the D (6 bases). Germline lookup yields CDR1 SGHNT and CDR2 YENEEA. The V end lost 5 bases, the J end lost 1 base, and 15 bases lay between the germline ends. CDR3 length equals 16 residues. The CDR3 DNA sequence: TGTGCCAGCAGCCTAGGACAGCCCGGGGCCAAAAACATTCAGTACTTC. Protein: CASSLGQPGAKNIQYF. Full variable domain (missing parts from reference TRBV11-3 and TRBJ2-4): EAGVVQSPRYKIIEKKQPVAFWCNPISGHNTLYWYLQNLGQGPELLIRYENEEAVDDSQLPKDRFSAERLKGVDSTLKIQPAELGDSAVYLCASSLGQPGAKNIQYFGAGTRLSVL.

This clonotype showed up many times. The chain employs TRBV4-1 and TRBJ1-2; D possibly corresponds to TRBD1 (6 bases). The germline V and J ends were trimmed by 0 bases and 4 bases, with 9 bases remaining between them. The CDR3 is made up of 14 amino acids. Germline values: CDR1 MGHRA, CDR2 YSYEKL. The CDR3 nucleotides are TGCGCCAGCAGCCAAGACAGGGGTTCCTATGGCTACACCTTC. It translates to CASSQDRGSYGYTF.

The chain is built from TRBV9 and TRBJ2-7; D gene uncertain. CDR3 length: 15 residues. Per germline, CDR1 SGDLS and CDR2 YYNGEE. Trimming took 0 bases from V and 0 from J, leaving 10 bases between them. This CDR3 reads CASSVGARPSYEQYF. In nucleotides, the CDR3 is TGTGCCAGCAGCGTAGGAGCTAGGCCCTCCTACGAGCAGTACTTC. Drawing the rest from reference TRBV9 and TRBJ2-7, the complete variable domain is DSGVTQTPKHLITATGQRVTLRCSPRSGDLSVYWYQQSLDQGLQFLIQYYNGEERAKGNILERFSAQQFPDLHSELNLSSLELGDSALYFCASSVGARPSYEQYFGPGTRLTVT.

The chain combines TRBV10-2 with TRBJ1-5, with D maybe TRBD1 (6 bases). The CDR3 extends over 17 amino acids. V dropped 0 bases and J dropped 1 base, with 13 bases sitting between them. Germline loops: CDR1 WSHSY, CDR2 SAAADI. This CDR3 is CASSESGAYGSNQPQHF. DNA for the CDR3: TGCGCCAGCAGTGAGTCGGGGGCATATGGCAGCAATCAGCCCCAGCATTTT.

This clonotype showed up many times. The V and J genes are TRBV29-1 and TRBJ2-1; 10 bases agree with TRBD2. Per the germline V gene, CDR1 is SQVTM and CDR2 is ANQGSEA. The CDR3 has 13 amino acids. The CDR3 region is CITTSGRNNEQFF. CDR3 nucleotides: TGCATCACGACTAGCGGGCGTAACAATGAGCAGTTCTTC.

The gene calls are TRBV9 and TRBJ2-5; 10 positions match TRBD2. CDR1 SGDLS and CDR2 YYNGEE come from the germline V gene. Trimming took 0 bases from V and 6 from J; bases not matched to a gene: 11. This CDR3 contains 17 residues. The CDR3 bases are TGTGCCAGCAGCGTAGGAGCGAGCGGGGGGGGGAGTAAGACCCAGTACTTC. Residues: CASSVGASGGGSKTQYF.

The chain has TRBV7-6 and TRBJ2-1, with 12 bases identical to TRBD1. The CDR3 sequence is 16 residues long. Trimming removed 5 bases from V and 9 bases from J; junction bases left unmatched: 11. In germline, CDR1 is SGHVS, CDR2 FNYEAQ. As DNA, the CDR3 is TGTGCCAGCAGCCCCATCACCGGGACAGGGGGCCGTGAGCAGTTCTTC. Its translation is CASSPITGTGGREQFF.